The clone carrying this TCR beta chain was seen a handful of times. How the authors handled the data: Amplified reference gene primers provided the basis for estimating nucleated cell counts. The assay was immunoSEQ multiplex PCR, and TCRdb's table has in-frame clones only and misses some. V and J calls and clone size are those listed in that table; D and trimming were worked out from the DNA. The sample gives tens of thousands of clones, around 83% of which show up once; around 5.3% is in the top ten. This CDR3 has 12 residues. Germline V gene sequence: CDR1 SQVTM, CDR2 ANQGSEA. The V gene end was trimmed by 6 bases and the J gene end by 7 bases; junction bases not matched to a gene: 7. This entry is derived from a study of blood T cell repertoires in COVID-19. Study as a whole: Donors in the United States, Italy and Spain gave samples during acute or convalescent COVID-19. Sources were T cells, B-cell-depleted T cells, or PBMCs; the material itself was cDNA or gDNA.

The source material was peripheral blood. J is TRBJ1-2 and V is TRBV29-1; TRBD1 matches 8 bases. This sequence was found in a human donor in a cohort sampled during active COVID-19. Here the CDR3 reads CSVTQGVFGYTF. In DNA, the CDR3 is TGCAGCGTGACACAGGGGGTTTTTGGCTACACCTTC.